Following are 14 T cell receptor beta chains from one sample sequenced in a study of blood T cell repertoires in COVID-19. Clones were read by immunoSEQ multiplex PCR, and TCRdb kept only the in-frame ones, dropping some. The sample has 250,000 or so clones, 70% to 90% seen once. The sequencing input was PBMCs or T cells enriched from blood (not recorded which). The receptors stem from a woman aged 25 to 45 with acute COVID-19.

This chain uses TRBV6-5 with TRBJ2-7; no clear D gene. Trimming cost V 2 bases and J 3 bases, with 8 bases left between them. Looked up from germline, CDR1 is MNHEY and CDR2 is SVGAGI. This CDR3 spans 13 amino acids. The CDR3 here is CASSYLENYEQYF. CDR3 DNA: TGTGCCAGCAGTTACCTAGAAAACTACGAGCAGTACTTC.

This chain uses TRBV7-3 with TRBJ2-7; TRBD1 agrees at 12 bases. The CDR3 has 14 residues. Germline-derived CDR1 and CDR2 are SGHTA and FQGTGA. Trimming took 4 bases from V and 7 from J; bases not matched to a gene: 5. The chain's CDR3 is CASSSGQGASEQYF. The DNA for the CDR3 is TGTGCCAGCAGCTCGGGACAGGGGGCAAGTGAGCAGTACTTC.

This chain uses TRBV24-1 with TRBJ2-1, with 9 nucleotides matching TRBD2. The CDR3 is 16 amino acids. V shed 2 bases, J shed 9 bases, and the junction held 10 bases outside the gene matches. The germline V gene has CDR1 KGHDR and CDR2 SFDVKD. The CDR3 nucleotides are TGTGCCACCAGTGATTCCATGATTAGCGGGAGTACTGAGCAGTTCTTC. It is translated as CATSDSMISGSTEQFF.

V is TRBV24-1 and J is TRBJ2-2; D unresolved. The V end was cut by 2 bases, the J end by 4 bases, with 10 bases between. Germline V gene lookup returns CDR1 KGHDR and CDR2 SFDVKD. The CDR3 has 15 residues. CDR3 in amino acids: CATSDYFSGTGELFF. CDR3 nucleotides: TGTGCCACCAGTGATTATTTCTCGGGCACCGGGGAGCTGTTTTTT.

This sequence joins TRBV30 and TRBJ2-7; D possibly corresponds to TRBD1 (5 bases). Looked up from germline, CDR1 is GTSNPN and CDR2 is SVGIG (reference sequence). The V end was cut by 4 bases, the J end by 0 bases, with 10 bases between. The CDR3 extends over 13 amino acids. DNA for the CDR3: TGTGCCTGGACAGACAGCTTCTCCTACGAGCAGTACTTC. It is translated as CAWTDSFSYEQYF.

J is TRBJ2-7 and V is TRBV27; 8 nucleotides match TRBD2. Trimming removed 6 bases from V and 1 base from J; junction bases left unmatched: 8. The germline V gene encodes CDR1 MNHEY and CDR2 SMNVEV (reference sequence). This CDR3 comprises 15 residues. The CDR3 DNA sequence: TGTGCCAGCAGATTAATAGCGGGACTTTCCTACGAGCAGTACTTC. Its protein is CASRLIAGLSYEQYF.

This sequence joins TRBV7-2 and TRBJ2-1; the D is unclear. V dropped 1 base and J dropped 8 bases, with 6 bases sitting between them. Germline V gene data show CDR1 as SGHTA and CDR2 as FQGNSA. CDR3 length: 12 amino acids. The chain's CDR3 is CASSLGRYEQFF. In DNA, the CDR3 is TGTGCCAGCAGCTTAGGTAGATATGAGCAGTTCTTC.

The V gene is TRBV11-3, the J gene TRBJ2-1, with 10 bases identical to TRBD2. With 0 bases clipped from V and 4 bases from J, the junction kept 12 bases outside the gene matches. CDR3 size: 19 residues. CDR1 is SGHNT, CDR2 YENEEA, per germline. The CDR3 here is CASSLEGLAGVGGYNEQFF. DNA of the CDR3: TGTGCCAGCAGCTTAGAGGGGCTAGCGGGAGTGGGGGGATACAATGAGCAGTTCTTC.

This chain uses TRBV29-1 with TRBJ2-7, with TRBD2 identical over 11 bases. The V gene end was trimmed by 7 bases and the J gene end by 4 bases; junction bases not matched to a gene: 3. The CDR3 has 12 amino acids. Germline V gives CDR1 SQVTM, CDR2 ANQGSEA. In DNA, the CDR3 is TGCAGCGCAAGACTAGCGGGATACGAGCAGTACTTC. Its protein is CSARLAGYEQYF.

The rearrangement uses TRBV28 and TRBJ1-5, with TRBD1 identical over 8 bases. J gave up 7 bases and V 3 bases, and 14 bases lay outside the gene matches. This CDR3 is 17 amino acids long. CDR1 MDHEN and CDR2 SYDVKM come from the germline V gene. The CDR3 protein is CASSLALGTGLRQPQHF. CDR3 coding DNA: TGTGCCAGCAGTTTGGCCCTCGGGACAGGTTTGAGGCAGCCCCAGCATTTT.

This chain joins TRBV6-1 and TRBJ2-2; 8 bases are shared with TRBD1. The CDR3 has 18 amino acids. In germline, CDR1 is MNHNS, CDR2 SASEGT. V was pared by 4 bases and J by 0 bases, with 10 bases of the junction left unmatched. Here the CDR3 reads CASSATGVVFANTGELFF. CDR3 DNA sequence: TGTGCCAGCAGTGCGACAGGGGTGGTTTTCGCGAACACCGGGGAGCTGTTTTTT.

Comment on this clone: The junction differs from germline at one of its ends, possibly a read error. The chain employs TRBV6-9 and TRBJ1-3; D is undetermined. Germline CDR1 is MNHGY and CDR2 is SVAAGI. The CDR3 contains 15 residues. The CDR3, as DNA: TGTGCCAGCAGTTCCCCAAGAGGCGCTGGAAACGCCATATATTTT. This gives the protein CASSSPRGAGNAIYF.

CDR3 sequence reads: CASSLSGGRFSYEQYF. CDR3 bases: TGTGCCAGCAGTCTGTCAGGGGGGAGGTTCTCCTACGAGCAGTACTTC. The chain recombines TRBV28 with TRBJ2-7; maybe TRBD1 (7 bases). Germline CDR1 is MDHEN and CDR2 is SYDVKM. The CDR3 covers 16 residues. The V gene lost 5 bases and the J gene lost 0 bases, with 17 bases spanning the gap.

This chain links TRBV11-2 with TRBJ1-4, with D perhaps TRBD1 (6 bases). This CDR3 contains 14 residues. Deletions cut 5 bases from V and 2 bases from J, with 9 bases between. Germline CDR1 reads SGHAT; CDR2 reads FQNNGV. The CDR3 reads CASSQQGTNEKLFF. In nucleotides, the CDR3 is TGTGCCAGCAGCCAACAGGGTACTAATGAAAAACTGTTTTTT. Full variable domain (missing parts from reference TRBV11-2 and TRBJ1-4): EAGVAQSPRYKIIEKRQSVAFWCNPISGHATLYWYQQILGQGPKLLIQFQNNGVVDDSQLPKDRFSAERLKGVDSTLKIQPAKLEDSAVYLCASSQQGTNEKLFFGSGTQLSVL.